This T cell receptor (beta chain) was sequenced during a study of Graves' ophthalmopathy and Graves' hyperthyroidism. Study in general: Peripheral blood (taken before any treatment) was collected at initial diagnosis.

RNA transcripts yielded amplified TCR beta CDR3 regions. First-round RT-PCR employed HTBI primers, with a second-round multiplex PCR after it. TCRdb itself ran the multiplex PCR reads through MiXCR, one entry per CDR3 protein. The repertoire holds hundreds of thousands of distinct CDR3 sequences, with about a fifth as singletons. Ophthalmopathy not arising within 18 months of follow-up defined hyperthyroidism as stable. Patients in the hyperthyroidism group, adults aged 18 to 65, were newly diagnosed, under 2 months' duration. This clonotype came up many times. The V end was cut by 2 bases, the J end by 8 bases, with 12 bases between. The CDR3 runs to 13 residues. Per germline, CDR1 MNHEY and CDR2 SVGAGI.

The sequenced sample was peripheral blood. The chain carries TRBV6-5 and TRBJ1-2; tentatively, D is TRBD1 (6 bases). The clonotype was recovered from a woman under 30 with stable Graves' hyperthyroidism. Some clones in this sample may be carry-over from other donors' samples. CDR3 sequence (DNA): TGTGCCAGCAGTTACGGGGGGCTGGGGGGCTACACCTTC. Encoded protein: CASSYGGLGGYTF.